This TCR beta chain was obtained from a study of identical twins. Whole-study results and caveats: Less excess twin sharing appeared in beta out-of-frame sequences. Conclusions leaned on cross-sectional statistical analysis and did not track the same donors over time. Partly confounded zero-insertion analyses could result from invariant MAIT and iNKT cells.

To note about this clonotype: Its specificity is unknown.

Unique molecular identifiers were present on the cDNA, which also gained a universal primer site by template switching. TCRdb reprocessed the 5' RACE reads with MiXCR, giving one entry per CDR3 protein. In the table there are fewer than 500,000 distinct CDR3 sequences, over 11% of which are singletons. V gave up 3 bases and J gave up 7 bases; unmatched junction bases: 3. Per germline, CDR1 KGHDR and CDR2 SFDVKD. There are 15 residues in the CDR3. The data also belong to a second study, concerning yellow fever vaccine responses in identical twins.

The clonotype originates from a woman between 18 and 29 years old in good health. Material for sequencing was CD4+ T cells sorted from blood. The chain couples TRBV24-1 to TRBJ2-1; TRBD1 aligns across 12 bases. The CDR3 is CATSDPGQGANEQFF. The CDR3 DNA reads as TGTGCCACCAGTGATCCGGGACAGGGGGCTAATGAGCAGTTCTTC.